The clone carrying this T cell receptor (beta chain) has at least ten counts. The study drew its donors from healthy HIV-negative adults without recent acute infections or vaccinations. The sample belongs to a study of shared clonotypes between healthy human individuals. The length of the CDR3 is 13 residues. V was cut by 3 bases and J by 7 bases, with 10 bases left in between. The germline V gene encodes CDR1 SEHNR and CDR2 FQNEAQ (reference sequence). Using immunoSEQ multiplex PCR, the repertoire was profiled, and TCRdb retains in-frame clones only, with some absent. This repertoire shows millions of clones, roughly 95% found once; its top ten account for 0.13%.

This chain joins TRBV7-9 and TRBJ1-5; no definite D call. Sequenced sample: naive CD4+ T cells sorted from blood. Described subset: CD45RA+ positively selected. This clonotype was obtained from a man in his late teens or twenties in good health. DNA of the CDR3: TGTGCCAGCAGCTTTTCGGTTGGGCAGCCCCAGCATTTT. This codes for CASSFSVGQPQHF. Supplemented by reference TRBV7-9 and TRBJ1-5, the full variable domain reads DTGVSQNPRHKITKRGQNVTFRCDPISEHNRLYWYRQTLGQGPEFLTYFQNEAQLEKSRLLSDRFSAERPKGSFSTLEIQRTEQGDSAMYLCASSFSVGQPQHFGDGTRLSIL.